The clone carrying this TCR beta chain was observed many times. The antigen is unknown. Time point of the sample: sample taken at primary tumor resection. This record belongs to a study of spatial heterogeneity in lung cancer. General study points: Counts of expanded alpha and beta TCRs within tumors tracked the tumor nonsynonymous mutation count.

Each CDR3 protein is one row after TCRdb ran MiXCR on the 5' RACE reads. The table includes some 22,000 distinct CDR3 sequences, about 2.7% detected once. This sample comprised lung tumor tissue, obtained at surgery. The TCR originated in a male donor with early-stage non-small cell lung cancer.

The CDR3 coding sequence is TGTGCCAGCAGTCAGATCGACAGGGATTACGAGCAGTACTTC. This sequence encodes CASSQIDRDYEQYF. The V call is TRBV27, the J call TRBJ2-7, with 7 bases matching TRBD1. The CDR3 covers 14 residues. With 5 bases clipped from V and 4 bases from J, the junction kept 8 bases outside the gene matches. Germline V CDR1 and CDR2: MNHEY, SMNVEV (reference sequence).